This record concerns one TCR beta chain sequence. Its specificity is not known. The data stem from a study of monozygotic twins with inflammatory bowel disease. Study findings and constraints: What may have added variability to patient repertoires is that immunosuppressive treatments differed.

Per the germline V gene, CDR1 is SGHTA and CDR2 is FQGNSA. There are 12 residues in the CDR3. Incorporation of UMIs carrying a 6-nucleotide sample barcode was performed by template switching. TCRdb reworked the 5' RACE reads into one entry per CDR3 protein, no DNA. Found here are more than 300,000 distinct CDR3 sequences; the top ten clones hold 2.5% to 3%. Sequencing was done on a sample of blood. The gene calls are TRBV7-2 and TRBJ2-5; absent DNA, TCRdb's TRBD1 call cannot be checked. This sequence was found in a human donor with ulcerative colitis or Crohn's disease, or a healthy co-twin of an affected twin (not recorded which). CDR3 sequence: CAPRGASETQYF. The full variable domain, its missing parts supplied by reference TRBV7-2 and TRBJ2-5, is GAGVSQSPSNKVTEKGKDVELRCDPISGHTALYWYRQSLGQGLEFLIYFQGNSAPDKSGLPSDRFSAERTGGSVSTLTIQRTQQEDSAVYLCAPRGASETQYFGPGTRLLVL.